What follows are 4 T cell receptor beta chains derived from one specimen sequenced in a study of identical twins. TCRdb reprocessed the 5' RACE reads via MiXCR and lists one record per CDR3 protein. Among fewer than 900,000 distinct CDR3 sequences listed, 18% were seen once. Another study also made use of these data, one on T cells expressing NK-cell markers.

Sequencing was done on a sample of PBMCs. These receptors were taken from a young woman in good health.

The table lists this clonotype with a few counts. The rearrangement uses TRBV10-3 and TRBJ1-6, with TRBD1 matching over 8 bases. CDR1 is ENHRY, CDR2 SYGVKD, per germline. CDR3 length: 13 amino acids. V was clipped by 6 bases and J by 8 bases; unmatched bases: 3. CDR3 loop: CAIRGQADSPLHF. CDR3 nucleotide sequence: TGTGCCATCAGGGGACAGGCGGATTCACCCCTCCACTTT.

This chain uses TRBV29-1 with TRBJ1-4; D not certain. V was pared by 6 bases and J by 0 bases, with 8 bases between. The germline CDR1 and CDR2 sequences are SQVTM and ANQGSEA. CDR3 length equals 13 residues. CDR3 coding DNA: TGCAGCGTAGTGGGAGCAACTAATGAAAAACTGTTTTTT. Translation gives CSVVGATNEKLFF.

The genes are TRBV5-1 and TRBJ2-7, with D unclear. V shed 7 bases and J shed 6 bases, with 11 bases lying between them. The CDR3 contains 11 residues. Germline CDR1 reads SGHRS; CDR2 reads YFSETQ. CDR3 amino acids: CASSWMREQYF. CDR3 DNA sequence: TGCGCCAGCTCATGGATGCGCGAGCAGTACTTC.

The chain links TRBV20-1 to TRBJ2-1, with 8 bases aligning to TRBD2. Germline V gene data show CDR1 as DFQATT and CDR2 as SNEGSKA (reference sequence). The CDR3 extends over 16 amino acids. J lost 10 bases, V lost 3 bases, and 17 bases had no gene match. The chain's CDR3 is CSASNLAGKASQEQFF. In DNA, the CDR3 is TGCAGTGCTAGTAACTTAGCGGGGAAGGCGTCGCAGGAGCAGTTCTTC.